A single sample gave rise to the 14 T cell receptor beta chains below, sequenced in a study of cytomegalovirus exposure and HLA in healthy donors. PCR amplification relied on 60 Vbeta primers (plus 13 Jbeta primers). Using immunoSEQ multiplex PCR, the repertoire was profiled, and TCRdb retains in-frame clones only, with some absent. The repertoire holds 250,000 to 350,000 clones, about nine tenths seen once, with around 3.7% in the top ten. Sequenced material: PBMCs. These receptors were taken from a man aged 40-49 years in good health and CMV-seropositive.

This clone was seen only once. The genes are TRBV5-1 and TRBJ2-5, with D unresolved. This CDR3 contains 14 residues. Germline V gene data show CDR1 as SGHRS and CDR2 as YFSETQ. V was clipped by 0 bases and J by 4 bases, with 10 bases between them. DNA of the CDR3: TGCGCCAGCAGCTTGGCCGACGGAGCAGAGACCCAGTACTTC. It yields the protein CASSLADGAETQYF.

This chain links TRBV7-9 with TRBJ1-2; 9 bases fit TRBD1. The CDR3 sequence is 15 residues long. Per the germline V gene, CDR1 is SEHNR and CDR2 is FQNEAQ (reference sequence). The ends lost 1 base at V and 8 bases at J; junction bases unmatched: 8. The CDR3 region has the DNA TGTGCCAGCAGCTTAGTTGTGGACAGGGGACGGGGCTACACCTTC. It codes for CASSLVVDRGRGYTF.

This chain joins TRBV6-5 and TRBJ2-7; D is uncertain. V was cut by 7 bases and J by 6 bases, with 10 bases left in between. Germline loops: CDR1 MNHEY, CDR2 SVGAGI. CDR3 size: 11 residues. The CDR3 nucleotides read TGTGCCAGCAACCACGGTGTCGAGCAGTACTTC. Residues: CASNHGVEQYF.

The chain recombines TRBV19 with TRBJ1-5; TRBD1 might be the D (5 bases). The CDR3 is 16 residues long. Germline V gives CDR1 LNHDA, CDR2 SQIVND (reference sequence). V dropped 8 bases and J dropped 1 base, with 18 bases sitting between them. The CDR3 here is CASSWGGDVSNQPQHF. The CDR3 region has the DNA TGTGCCAGTTCCTGGGGAGGGGACGTGAGCAATCAGCCCCAGCATTTT.

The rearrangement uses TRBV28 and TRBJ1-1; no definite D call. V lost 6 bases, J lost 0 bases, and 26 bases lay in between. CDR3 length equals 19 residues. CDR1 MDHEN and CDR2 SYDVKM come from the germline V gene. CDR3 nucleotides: TGTGCCAGCAGGAGCGATATCGTGCGGCCGGATAACATGAACACTGAAGCTTTCTTT. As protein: CASRSDIVRPDNMNTEAFF.

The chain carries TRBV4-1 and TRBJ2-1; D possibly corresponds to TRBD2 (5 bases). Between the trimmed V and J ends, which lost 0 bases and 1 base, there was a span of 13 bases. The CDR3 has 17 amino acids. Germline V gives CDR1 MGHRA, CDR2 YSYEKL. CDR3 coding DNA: TGCGCCAGCAGCCAAGAATCAGGTTTAGCGTCCTACAATGAGCAGTTCTTC. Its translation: CASSQESGLASYNEQFF.

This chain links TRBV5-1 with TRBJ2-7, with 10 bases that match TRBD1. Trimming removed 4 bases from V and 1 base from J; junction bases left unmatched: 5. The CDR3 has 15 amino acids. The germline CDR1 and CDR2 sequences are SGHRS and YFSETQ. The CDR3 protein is CASSIQGQGSYEQYF. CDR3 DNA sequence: TGCGCCAGCAGCATCCAGGGACAGGGGTCCTACGAGCAGTACTTC.

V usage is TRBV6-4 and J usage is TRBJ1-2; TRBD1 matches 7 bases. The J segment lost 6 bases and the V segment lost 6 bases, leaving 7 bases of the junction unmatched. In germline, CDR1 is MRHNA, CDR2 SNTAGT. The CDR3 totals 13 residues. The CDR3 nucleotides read TGTGCCAGCAGACAGAACACAGGGGATGGCTACACCTTC. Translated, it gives CASRQNTGDGYTF.

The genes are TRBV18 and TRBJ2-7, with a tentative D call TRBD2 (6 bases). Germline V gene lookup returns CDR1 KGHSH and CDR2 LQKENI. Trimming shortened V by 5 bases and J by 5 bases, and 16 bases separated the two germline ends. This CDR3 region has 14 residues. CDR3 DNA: TGTGCCAGCTCAGTGGTAGGGACTGGGGACGAGCAGTACTTC. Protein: CASSVVGTGDEQYF. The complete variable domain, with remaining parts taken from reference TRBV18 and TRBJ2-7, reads NAGVMQNPRHLVRRRGQEARLRCSPMKGHSHVYWYRQLPEEGLKFMVYLQKENIIDESGMPKERFSAEFPKEGPSILRIQQVVRGDSAAYFCASSVVGTGDEQYFGPGTRLTVT.

CDR3 sequence reads: CASSHRLAGTQYF. DNA for the CDR3: TGTGCCAGCAGCCACAGACTAGCGGGGACGCAGTATTTT. The rearrangement uses TRBV13 and TRBJ2-3, with 11 bases that match TRBD2. J gave up 9 bases and V 5 bases, and 4 bases lay outside the gene matches. Per the germline V gene, CDR1 is PRHDT and CDR2 is FYEKMQ (reference sequence). The CDR3 is 13 residues long. Together with reference TRBV13 and TRBJ2-3, the CDR3 gives the full variable domain: AAGVIQSPRHLIKEKRETATLKCYPIPRHDTVYWYQQGPGQDPQFLISFYEKMQSDKGSIPDRFSAQQFSDYHSELNMSSLELGDSALYFCASSHRLAGTQYFGPGTRLTVL.

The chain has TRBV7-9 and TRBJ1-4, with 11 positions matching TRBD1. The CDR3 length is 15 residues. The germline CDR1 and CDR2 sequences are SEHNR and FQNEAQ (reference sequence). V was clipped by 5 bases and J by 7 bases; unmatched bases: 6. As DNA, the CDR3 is TGTGCCAGCAGCCCAGGACAGGGGGCCGTTGAAAAACTGTTTTTT. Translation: CASSPGQGAVEKLFF.

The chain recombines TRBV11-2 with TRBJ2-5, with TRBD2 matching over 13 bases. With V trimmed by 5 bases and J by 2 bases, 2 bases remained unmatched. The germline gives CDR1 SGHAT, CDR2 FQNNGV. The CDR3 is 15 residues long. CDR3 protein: CASSTLAGGQETQYF. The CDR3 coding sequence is TGTGCCAGCAGCACACTAGCGGGAGGGCAAGAGACCCAGTACTTC.

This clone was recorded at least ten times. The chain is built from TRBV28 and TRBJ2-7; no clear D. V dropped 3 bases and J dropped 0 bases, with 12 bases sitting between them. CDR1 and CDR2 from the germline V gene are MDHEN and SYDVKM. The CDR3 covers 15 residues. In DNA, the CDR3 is TGTGCCAGCAGTTTCGGCGGTACTCTCTCCTACGAGCAGTACTTC. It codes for CASSFGGTLSYEQYF. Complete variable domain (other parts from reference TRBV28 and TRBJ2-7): DVKVTQSSRYLVKRTGEKVFLECVQDMDHENMFWYRQDPGLGLRLIYFSYDVKMKEKGDIPEGYSVSREKKERFSLILESASTNQTSMYLCASSFGGTLSYEQYFGPGTRLTVT.

CDR3 residues: CASKGTAGSWTF. In DNA form, the CDR3 reads TGTGCCAGCAAAGGGACAGCCGGTTCGTGGACCTTC. The chain is built from TRBV6-5 and TRBJ1-2; the match to TRBD1 covers 7 bases. The CDR3 spans 12 residues. CDR1 MNHEY and CDR2 SVGAGI come from the germline V gene. Losses at the gene ends were 7 bases for V and 14 bases for J; bases not matched to a gene: 13.